The TCR beta chain under discussion was sequenced for a study of T cell responses to AZD1222 COVID-19 vaccine. The data were produced by immunoSEQ multiplex PCR, yet TCRdb's version contains in-frame clones alone and is incomplete. The sample consists of more than 150,000 clones, over 80% of them appearing once. This receptor was obtained from an adult in good health. The sequencing used peripheral blood, collected on day 0 of AZD1222 vaccination.

CDR3 sequence: CASSLSGWTEAFF. Here the CDR3 DNA reads TGTGCCAGCAGCTTATCTGGGTGGACTGAAGCTTTCTTT. This chain connects TRBV7-6 to TRBJ1-1; no clear D. Per the germline V gene, CDR1 is SGHVS and CDR2 is FNYEAQ. The CDR3 has 13 amino acids. V lost 2 bases and J 5 bases, leaving 9 bases between the germline ends.